One and the same sample provided the 19 T cell receptor beta chains below, sequenced in a study of blood T cell repertoires in COVID-19. Produced via immunoSEQ multiplex PCR; TCRdb's table is partial and in-frame only. The sample consists of over 250,000 clones, 75% to 90% of them appearing once. The specimen was peripheral blood. These receptors came from a woman aged 70-85 years with COVID-19, enrolled during active disease.

The J gene is TRBJ2-3, the V gene TRBV4-3; 7 bases map to TRBD1. CDR1 LGHNA and CDR2 YSLEER come from the germline V gene. This CDR3 region has 14 residues. Trimming took 4 bases from V and 6 from J; bases not matched to a gene: 7. For the CDR3, the DNA is TGCGCCAGCAGCCTCCTGACCAGGGGGGATACGCAGTATTTT. Translation gives CASSLLTRGDTQYF.

The chain recombines TRBV19 with TRBJ2-3; D is possibly TRBD1 (6 bases). Germline V gives CDR1 LNHDA, CDR2 SQIVND (reference sequence). Trimming stripped 2 bases from V and 4 bases from J, with 13 bases between. The CDR3 has 15 residues. As DNA, the CDR3 is TGTGCCAGTAGTATAATCCCCAGGGGCGCAGATACGCAGTATTTT. It encodes CASSIIPRGADTQYF.

This clone was counted once. The chain employs TRBV28 and TRBJ2-5, with 8 positions matching TRBD1. The CDR3 consists of 14 residues. In germline, CDR1 is MDHEN, CDR2 SYDVKM. The junction had 7 bases not matched to a gene; V was cut back by 5 bases and J by 5 bases. CDR3 DNA sequence: TGTGCCAGCAGTCTTCAGGGGGCGCTGGAGACCCAGTACTTC. Its protein is CASSLQGALETQYF.

V usage is TRBV28 and J usage is TRBJ2-5; 7 nucleotides line up with TRBD2. This CDR3 is built from 15 residues. V dropped 4 bases and J dropped 6; count of bases not matched to a gene: 11. Per the germline V gene, CDR1 is MDHEN and CDR2 is SYDVKM. The CDR3 DNA reads TGTGCCAGCAGTTCGGGGGGTGGTGGGTCGAAGACCCAGTACTTC. This translates into CASSSGGGGSKTQYF.

The gene calls are TRBV5-1 and TRBJ1-1; D might be TRBD1 (6 bases). The V end lost 7 bases, the J end lost 0 bases, and 13 bases lay between the germline ends. CDR1 and CDR2 (germline): SGHRS, YFSETQ. CDR3 length: 14 residues. CDR3 residues: CASHEDSLNTEAFF. The CDR3 DNA reads TGCGCCAGCCACGAGGACAGTCTGAACACTGAAGCTTTCTTT.

The chain combines TRBV2 with TRBJ2-5, with 8 bases identical to TRBD2. The CDR3 spans 12 residues. Losses at the gene ends were 9 bases for V and 5 bases for J; bases not matched to a gene: 5. Germline V gene lookup returns CDR1 SNHLY and CDR2 FYNNEI. The CDR3 here is CASSGIEETQYF. The CDR3 nucleotides read TGTGCCAGTAGCGGGATAGAGGAGACCCAGTACTTC.

This clone appeared a single time. The chain joins TRBV18 to TRBJ2-7, with D unresolved. This CDR3 has 14 amino acids. Germline V lookup: CDR1 KGHSH, CDR2 LQKENI. Trimming left V 6 bases short and J 2 bases short, with 14 bases between. As DNA, the CDR3 is TGTGCCAGCTCGCCAGAGTACAGCACCTACGAGCAGTACTTC. Its protein product is CASSPEYSTYEQYF.

The chain recombines TRBV11-2 with TRBJ2-1; possibly TRBD2 for D (5 bases). V was clipped by 1 base and J by 5 bases, with 12 bases between them. CDR1 and CDR2 from the germline V gene are SGHAT and FQNNGV. The CDR3 length is 15 residues. CDR3 nucleotides: TGTGCCAGCAGCTTAGTAACAGAGGGCCACAATGAGCAGTTCTTC. Encoded protein: CASSLVTEGHNEQFF.

This chain connects TRBV9 to TRBJ2-2; 10 bases fit TRBD2. The CDR3 is 14 amino acids. CDR1 and CDR2 from the germline V gene are SGDLS and YYNGEE. The V and J ends lost 2 bases and 6 bases, in that order; junction bases with no gene match: 1. The CDR3 nucleotides are TGTGCCAGCAGCGTGAGCGGGGGGGCCGGGGAGCTGTTTTTT. This sequence encodes CASSVSGGAGELFF.

The rearrangement joins TRBV30 to TRBJ2-7, with TRBD1 identical over 8 bases. The CDR3 sequence is 13 residues long. Germline CDR1 and CDR2: GTSNPN and SVGIG (reference sequence). Unmatched junction bases numbered 5, after V lost 2 bases and J lost 5 bases. CDR3 in amino acids: CAWSFRGLNEQYF. As DNA, the CDR3 is TGTGCCTGGAGTTTCAGGGGGCTCAACGAGCAGTACTTC.

The chain uses TRBV19 and TRBJ2-1; 10 positions agree with TRBD2. This CDR3 spans 14 amino acids. The germline V gene encodes CDR1 LNHDA and CDR2 SQIVND (reference sequence). V dropped 8 bases and J dropped 2; count of bases not matched to a gene: 3. The CDR3 loop reads CASSAGGPYNEQFF. Written as DNA, the CDR3 is TGTGCCAGTTCAGCGGGGGGGCCCTACAATGAGCAGTTCTTC.

CDR3 loop: CASSPRTRLEQYF. The CDR3 DNA follows: TGTGCCAGCAGCCCCCGGACTAGGCTCGAGCAGTACTTC. The chain joins TRBV13 to TRBJ2-7; 7 bases line up with TRBD2. After removal of 5 bases from V and 6 bases from J, the junction contained 7 bases not matched to a gene. This CDR3 contains 13 residues. Germline V gene data show CDR1 as PRHDT and CDR2 as FYEKMQ (reference sequence).

Details on this clone: Other DNA sequences in this sample translate to the same CDR3. The gene calls are TRBV5-6 and TRBJ1-3; D is unclear. This CDR3 contains 13 residues. Germline V gives CDR1 SGHDT, CDR2 YYEEEE. V lost 2 bases, J lost 4 bases, and 7 bases lay in between. The DNA of the CDR3 is TGTGCCAGCAGCTTTATAAGCGGAAACACCATATATTTT. This translates into CASSFISGNTIYF.

The V call is TRBV5-6, the J call TRBJ2-3; 7 bases fit TRBD1. In germline, CDR1 is SGHDT, CDR2 YYEEEE. Trimming at V came to 0 bases and at J to 4 bases, leaving 5 bases not matched to a gene. CDR3 length: 15 residues. Here the CDR3 reads CASSLGQGWADTQYF. Written as DNA, the CDR3 is TGTGCCAGCAGCTTGGGACAGGGTTGGGCAGATACGCAGTATTTT.

V and J are TRBV5-6 and TRBJ2-3; the D gene is possibly TRBD1 (5 bases). Trimming took off 4 bases at V and 4 bases at J, with 13 bases between the two ends. This CDR3 comprises 14 residues. CDR1 and CDR2 (germline): SGHDT, YYEEEE. The CDR3 region has the DNA TGTGCCAGCAGCCCCGCAGGGATTGCAGATACGCAGTATTTT. This codes for CASSPAGIADTQYF. Filled out from reference TRBV5-6 and TRBJ2-3, the complete variable domain reads DAGVTQSPTHLIKTRGQQVTLRCSPKSGHDTVSWYQQALGQGPQFIFQYYEEEERQRGNFPDRFSGHQFPNYSSELNVNALLLGDSALYLCASSPAGIADTQYFGPGTRLTVL.

The chain links TRBV27 to TRBJ1-2; D might be TRBD1 (6 bases). Germline V gives CDR1 MNHEY, CDR2 SMNVEV (reference sequence). V was trimmed by 7 bases and J by 8 bases, leaving 14 bases between them. The CDR3 is made up of 12 amino acids. The CDR3 reads CASTGRQGGYTF. Written as DNA, the CDR3 is TGTGCCAGCACCGGACGGCAGGGGGGCTACACCTTC.

The chain uses TRBV7-3 and TRBJ2-5, with D tentatively TRBD1 (5 bases). Germline CDR1 is SGHTA and CDR2 is FQGTGA. The V end lost 4 bases, the J end lost 1 base, and 7 bases lay between the germline ends. This CDR3 is built from 13 residues. The CDR3 reads CASSSDTQETQYF. CDR3 coding DNA: TGTGCCAGCAGCTCGGACACCCAAGAGACCCAGTACTTC.

Only one count was recorded for this clone. The chain recombines TRBV5-6 with TRBJ2-6; the D is unclear. This CDR3 comprises 13 residues. Trimming cost V 0 bases and J 7 bases, with 5 bases left between them. Germline-derived CDR1 and CDR2 are SGHDT and YYEEEE. The CDR3, as DNA: TGTGCCAGCAGCTTGGGAACAGCCAACGTCCTGACTTTC. Translated: CASSLGTANVLTF.

The CDR3 reads CASSKEFEDRGNYGYTF. Here the CDR3 DNA reads TGTGCCAGCAGCAAAGAGTTTGAGGACAGGGGGAACTATGGCTACACCTTC. The chain has TRBV21-1 and TRBJ1-2; no check of the table's D call, TRBD1, against the DNA was made. TRBV21-1 has pseudogene status. The CDR3 consists of 17 residues.